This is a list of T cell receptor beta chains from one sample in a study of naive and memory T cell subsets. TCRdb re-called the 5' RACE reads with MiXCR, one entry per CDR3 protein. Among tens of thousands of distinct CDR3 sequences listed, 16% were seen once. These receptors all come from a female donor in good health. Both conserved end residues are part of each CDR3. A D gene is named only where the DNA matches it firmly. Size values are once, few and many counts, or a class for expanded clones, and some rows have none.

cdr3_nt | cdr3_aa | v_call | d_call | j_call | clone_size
TGCGCCAGCAGCCATGGACCGTTGAACACTGAAGCTTTCTTT | CASSHGPLNTEAFF | TRBV4-1 | . | TRBJ1-1 | many
TGTGCCACCCAAAACCTAAACACTGAAGCTTTCTTT | CATQNLNTEAFF | TRBV10-3 | . | TRBJ1-1 | few
TGTGCCAGCAGTTACTTTAGGCGGGATCCGAACACTGAAGCTTTCTTT | CASSYFRRDPNTEAFF | TRBV6-5 | . | TRBJ1-1 | many
TGTGCCAGCAGCTTGTCGGGAGAGCAGTACTTC | CASSLSGEQYF | TRBV7-9 | . | TRBJ2-7 | .
TGTGCCAGCTCACCGCGACAAGGGAGCTCCTACAATGAGCAGTTCTTC | CASSPRQGSSYNEQFF | TRBV18 | . | TRBJ2-1 | many
TGTGCCAGCGGGACCACAGGGGTCTTCAATCAGCCCCAGCATTTT | CASGTTGVFNQPQHF | TRBV6-6 | TRBD1 | TRBJ1-5 | .
TGCGCCAGCAGCCAAGGATCGGACAGGGTCACCTACGAGCAGTACTTC | CASSQGSDRVTYEQYF | TRBV4-1 | TRBD1 | TRBJ2-7 | many
TGTGCCAGCAGCCTTCCGACAGGGTACAATGAGCAGTTCTTC | CASSLPTGYNEQFF | TRBV2 | TRBD1 | TRBJ2-1 | many
TGCGCCAGCAAAACCGGGACAGGGGTTGACGAGCAGTACTTC | CASKTGTGVDEQYF | TRBV5-1 | TRBD1 | TRBJ2-7 | few
TGCAGCGTTAGGACAGGGTCAAATGAAAAACTGTTTTTT | CSVRTGSNEKLFF | TRBV29-1 | TRBD1 | TRBJ1-4 | many
TGTGCCAGCACCCGAGGAGATACGCAGTATTTT | CASTRGDTQYF | TRBV2 | . | TRBJ2-3 | many
TGTGCCAGCAGCTCCCTCACAGATACGCAGTATTTT | CASSSLTDTQYF | TRBV6-5 | . | TRBJ2-3 | few
TGTGCCAGCAGTGACTCCGCCGCAGTTGGCTACACCTTC | CASSDSAAVGYTF | TRBV6-4 | . | TRBJ1-2 | medium-sized
TGCAGCGTTGAAGTCAGGGAGGACTATGGCTACACCTTC | CSVEVREDYGYTF | TRBV29-1 | . | TRBJ1-2 | medium-sized
TGTGCCAGCAGCTTGCCACTGGCCGCGAACACTGAAGCTTTCTTT | CASSLPLAANTEAFF | TRBV5-6 | . | TRBJ1-1 | few
TGTGCCAGCAAGTTAAACAGTATGAACACTGAAGCTTTCTTT | CASKLNSMNTEAFF | TRBV6-1 | . | TRBJ1-1 | .
TGCGCCAGCAGCCAAGATTCAGGGACTCTCACTGAAGCTTTCTTT | CASSQDSGTLTEAFF | TRBV4-1 | . | TRBJ1-1 | many
TGCAGCGTTGCCAATCTTAGGGGGAACACTGAAGCTTTCTTT | CSVANLRGNTEAFF | TRBV29-1 | . | TRBJ1-1 | many
TGTGCCAGCAGCTTAGCAGCAGGGACGACTGAAGCTTTCTTT | CASSLAAGTTEAFF | TRBV7-9 | . | TRBJ1-1 | .
TGTGCCAGCAGTGGACAGGGTGGTAAGACAGATACGCAGTATTTT | CASSGQGGKTDTQYF | TRBV7-2 | TRBD1 | TRBJ2-3 | medium-sized
TGTGCCAGCTCACCGGGCACCGGGACAGGGACATACGAGCAGTACTTC | CASSPGTGTGTYEQYF | TRBV18 | TRBD1 | TRBJ2-7 | medium-sized
TGTGCCAGCAGTACACCAGGGGAGGACTATGGCTACACCTTC | CASSTPGEDYGYTF | TRBV6-5 | . | TRBJ1-2 | .
TGCAGTGCCATCTCCCGGGACAGGGTTGAAAAACTGTTTTTT | CSAISRDRVEKLFF | TRBV20-1 | TRBD1 | TRBJ1-4 | many
TGTGCCAGCACCCGGACAGGACTGAACACTGAAGCTTTCTTT | CASTRTGLNTEAFF | TRBV6-5 | TRBD1 | TRBJ1-1 | many
TGTGCCAGCAGCTTAGGGACTAGCGGGGGCGATGAGCAGTTCTTC | CASSLGTSGGDEQFF | TRBV7-9 | TRBD2 | TRBJ2-1 | medium-sized
TGCAGCGTTCGAGGGAGCAATCAGCCCCAGCATTTT | CSVRGSNQPQHF | TRBV29-1 | . | TRBJ1-5 | many
TGTGCCATCAGTGAGTCGGAGGGCTCTGGAAACACCATATATTTT | CAISESEGSGNTIYF | TRBV10-3 | . | TRBJ1-3 | .
TGTGCCAGCAGTCCTCGGACAGGGAGCTCCTACAATGAGCAGTTCTTC | CASSPRTGSSYNEQFF | TRBV27 | TRBD1 | TRBJ2-1 | .
TGCAGCGTTGCCATGACACAGGGCAACAATCAGCCCCAGCATTTT | CSVAMTQGNNQPQHF | TRBV29-1 | . | TRBJ1-5 | .
TGTGCCAGCCGCCAGGGACAAGAGACCCAGTACTTC | CASRQGQETQYF | TRBV6-5 | . | TRBJ2-5 | many
TGTGCCAGCAGGTCCGGGACAGTCCCCTCCGAGCAGTACTTC | CASRSGTVPSEQYF | TRBV2 | TRBD1 | TRBJ2-7 | many
TGTGCCAGCAGCTTAGCCCTACACTACAATGAGCAGTTCTTC | CASSLALHYNEQFF | TRBV7-9 | . | TRBJ2-1 | many
TGCAGCGTTGGGGGAGATGGTGGCTACACCTTC | CSVGGDGGYTF | TRBV29-1 | . | TRBJ1-2 | many
TGTGCCAGCAGTTGGACAGCAGCCGGGGAGCTGTTTTTT | CASSWTAAGELFF | TRBV12-3/TRBV12-4 | . | TRBJ2-2 | .
TGTGCCAGCAGTCGACAGGGTGCGGGGTACGAGCAGTACTTC | CASSRQGAGYEQYF | TRBV6-5 | . | TRBJ2-7 | many
TGTGCCAGCAGTCCGGACAGGGTTCGGGACGAGCAGTACTTC | CASSPDRVRDEQYF | TRBV6-5 | TRBD1 | TRBJ2-7 | many
TGCAGTGCTATTCTAATTATGGGGACAGATACGCAGTATTTT | CSAILIMGTDTQYF | TRBV20-1 | . | TRBJ2-3 | many
TGTGCCAGCAGTGGCGCAGGGACGAACACTGAAGCTTTCTTT | CASSGAGTNTEAFF | TRBV12-3/TRBV12-4 | . | TRBJ1-1 | many
TGTGCCAGCAGTGAATATCGTAGCAATCAGCCCCAGCATTTT | CASSEYRSNQPQHF | TRBV25-1 | . | TRBJ1-5 | many
TGTGCCAGCAGCCGGGACAGGCGGGACATTCAGTACTTC | CASSRDRRDIQYF | TRBV5-6 | TRBD1 | TRBJ2-4 | many
TGTGCCAGCAGCTTGGGTGGTAGGGGTAGCAATCAGCCCCAGCATTTT | CASSLGGRGSNQPQHF | TRBV5-5 | . | TRBJ1-5 | many
TGTGCCAGCAGTTACACGAGGGCCGGGGGCAAGGGTGGTACAGGGCATTTT | CASSYTRAGGKGGTGHF | TRBV6-6 | . | TRBJ1-5 | .
TGTCTCCTGTCTCGGGGGGACACTGAAGCTTTCTTT | CLLSRGDTEAFF | TRBV7-4 | . | TRBJ1-1 | few
TGCAGCGCAGACAGGGACGACGAGCAGTACTTC | CSADRDDEQYF | TRBV20-1 | TRBD1 | TRBJ2-7 | many
TGTGCCAGCAGCTCCTGGACAGATGATGGCTACACCTTC | CASSSWTDDGYTF | TRBV27 | . | TRBJ1-2 | many
TGTGCCACCAGTGATCCTGGGGAGCAAGGCTTGCAAGAGACCCAGTACTTC | CATSDPGEQGLQETQYF | TRBV24-1 | . | TRBJ2-5 | .
TGCAGCCTTGATGGCAGCGGGGGGGCCATAGATACGCAGTATTTT | CSLDGSGGAIDTQYF | TRBV29-1 | TRBD2 | TRBJ2-3 | .
TGCGCCAGCAGCTTCAGCAATGAGCAGTTCTTC | CASSFSNEQFF | TRBV5-1 | . | TRBJ2-1 | many
TGCAGTGCTAAGTTTGTCAGGGTTGCTTTCTTT | CSAKFVRVAFF | TRBV20-1 | . | TRBJ1-1 | .
TGTGCCAGCAGCGGCACGGGGACTGAAGCTTTCTTT | CASSGTGTEAFF | TRBV5-5 | . | TRBJ1-1 | many
TGCGCCAGCAGCTTGGATGGGACTCCTGTCGTCGGGCAGTACTTC | CASSLDGTPVVGQYF | TRBV5-1 | . | TRBJ2-7 | .
TGTGCCAGCAGTCCCACAGGCTACGAGCAGTACTTC | CASSPTGYEQYF | TRBV27 | . | TRBJ2-7 | .
TGTGCCAGCAGTTTTGGAGATACGCAGTATTTT | CASSFGDTQYF | TRBV12-3/TRBV12-4 | . | TRBJ2-3 | .
TGTGCCAGCAGTGAAACGGTGGCAGGGGCGTCCTATGGCGACACCTTC | CASSETVAGASYGDTF | TRBV6-4 | . | TRBJ1-2 | medium-sized
TGCAGTGCTAGAGATCGCGCGCGAGGGGGCGAAAGTTCCTACGAGCAGTACTTC | CSARDRARGGESSYEQYF | TRBV20-1 | TRBD1 | TRBJ2-7 | many
TGTGCCAGCAGTTTATCCGGCAGACATGAGCAGTACTTC | CASSLSGRHEQYF | TRBV27 | . | TRBJ2-7 | .
TGTGCCAGCAGTTCCGGTCCTGGGTCACCCCTCCACTTT | CASSSGPGSPLHF | TRBV5-6 | . | TRBJ1-6 | few
TGTGCCAGCAGTTTAATCGTCCGGGGAGATGGCTACACCTTC | CASSLIVRGDGYTF | TRBV12-3/TRBV12-4 | . | TRBJ1-2 | many
TGTGCCAGCAGCTTAGGCCGGGGCACTAACTATGGCTACACCTTC | CASSLGRGTNYGYTF | TRBV13 | . | TRBJ1-2 | .
TGTGCCACCAGCGGTGGAGATGAGCAGTTCTTC | CATSGGDEQFF | TRBV15 | . | TRBJ2-1 | .